This TCR beta chain was sequenced in a study of blood T cell repertoires in COVID-19. As for the study in general: Samples representing acute and convalescent COVID-19 were sourced from the United States, Italy and Spain.

Assay used: immunoSEQ multiplex PCR; TCRdb lists only in-frame clones, some missing. The profile shows fewer than 500,000 clones, over 75% of them singletons. Looked up from germline, CDR1 is MGHRA and CDR2 is YSYEKL. The CDR3 is made up of 12 amino acids. Trimming shortened V by 8 bases and J by 2 bases, and 9 bases separated the two germline ends. Residents of over 20 US areas, aged roughly 18 to 89 years, made up the participants. Cohorts were assigned according to the clinical history that participants reported. Two negative PCRs, clearance, or symptom resolution characterized the recovered Cohort 3 donors.

The sequencing input was PBMCs or T cells enriched from blood (not recorded which). The V and J genes are TRBV4-1 and TRBJ1-2, with D possibly being TRBD1 (6 bases). The sequence came from a man aged 25-45 years who had recovered from COVID-19. In nucleotides, the CDR3 is TGCGCCAGCGGGGGCTCCAACTATGGCTACACCTTC. It specifies CASGGSNYGYTF.